Below, 10 T cell receptor beta chains from the same sample are listed, as sequenced in a study of blood T cell repertoires in COVID-19. TCRdb keeps only in-frame clones here, not all; method: immunoSEQ multiplex PCR. The sample comprises fewer than 250,000 clones, around 81% of which are singletons, and around 9% rests with the top ten. The sequencing sample was made of PBMCs or T cells enriched from blood (not recorded which). These receptors all come from a woman between 45 and 65 years old with acute COVID-19.

In the case of this clone: At one boundary the junction diverges from the germline segment, which might be a read error. CDR3 loop: CASSPGGQGAEEQYF. The DNA for the CDR3 is TGTGCTAGCAGCCCCGGCGGACAGGGGGCTGAAGAGCAGTACTTC. The genes are TRBV7-7 and TRBJ2-7; 11 bases are shared with TRBD1. CDR3 length equals 15 residues. CDR1 and CDR2 from the germline V gene are SSHAT and FNYEAQ (reference sequence).

The chain carries TRBV5-1 and TRBJ2-3; TRBD1 matches 8 bases. V gave up 5 bases and J gave up 2 bases; unmatched junction bases: 4. The CDR3 is 14 residues long. The germline V gene encodes CDR1 SGHRS and CDR2 YFSETQ. The CDR3 loop reads CASRETGVTDTQYF. CDR3 nucleotide sequence: TGCGCCAGCAGGGAGACAGGGGTCACAGATACGCAGTATTTT.

The V call is TRBV3-1 (or the pseudogene TRBV3-2), the J call TRBJ1-1; 8 bases match TRBD1. Germline V gene lookup returns CDR1 LGHDT and CDR2 YNNKEL (reference sequence). This CDR3 spans 15 amino acids. V was clipped by 1 base and J by 6 bases; unmatched bases: 7. CDR3 loop: CASSQVSGGASEAFF. CDR3 bases: TGTGCCAGCAGCCAAGTCTCAGGGGGCGCTTCTGAAGCTTTCTTT.

This chain joins TRBV5-1 and TRBJ2-7, with 8 nucleotides matching TRBD1. This CDR3 is 15 amino acids long. Per the germline V gene, CDR1 is SGHRS and CDR2 is YFSETQ. V lost 4 bases to trimming and J lost 5 bases; unmatched junction nucleotides: 11. The chain's CDR3 is CASSVTGTGWNEQYF. CDR3 sequence (DNA): TGCGCCAGCAGCGTGACCGGGACAGGTTGGAACGAGCAGTACTTC.

The chain is built from TRBV7-2 and TRBJ1-1; 9 bases fit TRBD1. The CDR3 loop spans 14 amino acids. The V gene's germline CDR1 is SGHTA and CDR2 FQGNSA. V dropped 5 bases and J dropped 5; count of bases not matched to a gene: 6. The CDR3 sequence: CASSLQGARTEAFF. The CDR3 nucleotides are TGTGCCAGCAGCCTACAGGGGGCGAGAACTGAAGCTTTCTTT.

This chain connects TRBV25-1 to TRBJ2-5; 11 bases align to TRBD2. Germline V gene sequence: CDR1 MGHDK, CDR2 SYGVNS. V dropped 8 bases and J dropped 4; count of bases not matched to a gene: 9. The CDR3 extends over 15 amino acids. CDR3 loop: CASFGTTSGGETQYF. CDR3 nucleotide sequence: TGTGCCAGCTTTGGTACCACTAGCGGGGGAGAGACCCAGTACTTC. Variable domain in full (rest from reference TRBV25-1 and TRBJ2-5): EADIYQTPRYLVIGTGKKITLECSQTMGHDKMYWYQQDPGMELHLIHYSYGVNSTEKGDLSSESTVSRIRTEHFPLTLESARPSHTSQYLCASFGTTSGGETQYFGPGTRLLVL.

A single count supports this clone. The CDR3 loop reads CASSQTRGDTGELFF. CDR3 sequence (DNA): TGTGCCAGCAGCCAGACCAGGGGGGACACCGGGGAGCTGTTTTTT. This chain links TRBV7-8 with TRBJ2-2; D perhaps matches TRBD1 (7 bases). Germline CDR1 reads SGHVS; CDR2 reads FQNEAQ. The ends were cut back, 5 bases at V and 3 bases at J, with 13 bases in the middle. There are 15 residues in the CDR3.

This clone occurred once. CDR3 loop: CASSPLGGGQQPQHF. The DNA for the CDR3 is TGTGCCAGCAGTCCCCTCGGTGGGGGCCAGCAGCCCCAGCATTTT. The V gene is TRBV28, the J gene TRBJ1-5; a weak D match, TRBD1 (6 bases). The CDR3 totals 15 residues. Germline V lookup: CDR1 MDHEN, CDR2 SYDVKM. Trimming shortened V by 5 bases and J by 7 bases, and 18 bases separated the two germline ends.

The chain joins TRBV11-2 to TRBJ2-7, with D tentatively TRBD2 (5 bases). With 5 bases removed from V and 4 bases from J, the gap between germline ends came to 12 bases. Germline CDR1 reads SGHAT; CDR2 reads FQNNGV. The CDR3 contains 13 residues. The CDR3 sequence is CASSGQVAYEQYF. As DNA, the CDR3 is TGTGCCAGCAGCGGGCAGGTAGCGTACGAGCAGTACTTC. The full variable domain, rest sourced from reference TRBV11-2 and TRBJ2-7, is EAGVAQSPRYKIIEKRQSVAFWCNPISGHATLYWYQQILGQGPKLLIQFQNNGVVDDSQLPKDRFSAERLKGVDSTLKIQPAKLEDSAVYLCASSGQVAYEQYFGPGTRLTVT.

This clone has a single count. The CDR3 DNA follows: TGCGCCAGCAGCTTGGTATCGTTAGATACGCAGTATTTT. Translated: CASSLVSLDTQYF. This sequence joins TRBV5-1 and TRBJ2-3; no firm D call. Trimming removed 0 bases from V and 5 bases from J, with 7 bases in between. CDR3 length: 13 amino acids. Germline-derived CDR1 and CDR2 are SGHRS and YFSETQ.